The clone carrying this TCR beta chain was observed many times. Its target is not known. An end of the junction differs from the germline gene, which may be a read error. The CDR3 contains 13 residues. The entry originates in a study of response to subunit inactivated influenza vaccine. Findings and limits, study-wide: That few new T cells are recruited by each seasonal influenza vaccination was the authors' suggestion.

TCRdb independently ran MiXCR on the RT-PCR reads; one entry per CDR3 protein. The sample includes approximately 570,000 distinct CDR3 sequences, less than 8% of them seen just once. The V and J genes are TRBV12-3 or TRBV12-4 and TRBJ2-3; a possible D gene is TRBD1 (6 bases). The receptor comes from a man aged 50-75 years who received an inactivated influenza vaccine. The starting material was PBMCs from blood, obtained less than 30 months after vaccination. In DNA, the CDR3 is TGCGCCAGCAGCTCACAGGGCCCAGATACGCAGTATTTT. It translates to CASSSQGPDTQYF.